This TCR beta chain was observed in a study of blood T cell repertoires in COVID-19. Looking at the study overall: T cells, B-cell-depleted T cells, or PBMCs provided the cDNA or gDNA that served as material.

Self-reported history from a screening survey and questionnaire set each donor's cohort. The CDR3 runs 17 residues. Unmatched junction bases numbered 8, after V lost 1 base and J lost 4 bases. Germline V gene sequence: CDR1 SGHNT, CDR2 YYREEE (reference sequence). Original data processing: Scientists estimated how many nucleated cells there were by amplifying reference gene primers. Generated by immunoSEQ multiplex PCR, the TCRdb table keeps only in-frame clones and is missing some. The V and J calls and clone size are taken from that table; D and trimming were inferred from the DNA. Of approximately 220,000 clones listed, roughly 87% are singletons.

The genes are TRBV5-4 and TRBJ2-5; 12 bases map to TRBD2. Sequencing was done on a sample of PBMCs or T cells enriched from blood (not recorded which). The receptor's source is a woman aged 25 to 45 with acute COVID-19. CDR3 sequence (DNA): TGTGCCAGCAGCTTGCTGTCCGGGGGACTAGCGGGAGAGACCCAGTACTTC. It translates to CASSLLSGGLAGETQYF.